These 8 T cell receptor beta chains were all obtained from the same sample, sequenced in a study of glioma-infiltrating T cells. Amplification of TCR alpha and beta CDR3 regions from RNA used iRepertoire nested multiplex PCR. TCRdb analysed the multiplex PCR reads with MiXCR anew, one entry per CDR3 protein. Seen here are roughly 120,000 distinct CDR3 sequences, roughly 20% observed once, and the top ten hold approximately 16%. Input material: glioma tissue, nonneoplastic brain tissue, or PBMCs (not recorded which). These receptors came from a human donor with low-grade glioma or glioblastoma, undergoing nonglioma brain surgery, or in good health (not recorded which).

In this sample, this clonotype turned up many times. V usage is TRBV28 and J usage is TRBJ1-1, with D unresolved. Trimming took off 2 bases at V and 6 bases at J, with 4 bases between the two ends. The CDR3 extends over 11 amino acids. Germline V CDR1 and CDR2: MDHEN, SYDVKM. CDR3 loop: CASSLPPEAFF. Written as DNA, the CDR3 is TGTGCCAGCAGTTTACCCCCTGAAGCTTTCTTT.

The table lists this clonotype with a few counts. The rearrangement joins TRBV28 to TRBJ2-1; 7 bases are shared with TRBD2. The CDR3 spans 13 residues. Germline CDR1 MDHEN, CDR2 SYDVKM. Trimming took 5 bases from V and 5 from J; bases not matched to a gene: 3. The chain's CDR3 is CASSGGVNNEQFF. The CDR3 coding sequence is TGTGCCAGCAGTGGGGGGGTAAACAATGAGCAGTTCTTC.

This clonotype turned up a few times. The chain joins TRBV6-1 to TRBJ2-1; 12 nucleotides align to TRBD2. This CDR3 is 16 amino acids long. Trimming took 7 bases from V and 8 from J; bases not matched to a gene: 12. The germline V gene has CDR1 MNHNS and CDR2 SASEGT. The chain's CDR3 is CASTPLTSGRADEQFF. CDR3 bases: TGTGCCAGCACTCCCCTGACTAGCGGGAGAGCGGATGAGCAGTTCTTC.

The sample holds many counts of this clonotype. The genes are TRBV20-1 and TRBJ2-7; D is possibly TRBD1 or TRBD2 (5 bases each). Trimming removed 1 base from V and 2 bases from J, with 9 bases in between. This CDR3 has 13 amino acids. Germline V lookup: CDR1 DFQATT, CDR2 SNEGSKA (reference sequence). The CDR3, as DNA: TGCAGTGCTAGAGGGGGGATCACCTACGAGCAGTACTTC. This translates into CSARGGITYEQYF.

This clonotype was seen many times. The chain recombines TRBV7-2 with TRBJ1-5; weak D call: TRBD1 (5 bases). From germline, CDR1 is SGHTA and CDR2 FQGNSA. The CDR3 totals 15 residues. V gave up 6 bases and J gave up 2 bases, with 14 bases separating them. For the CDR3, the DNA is TGTGCCAGCAGAGAAAGGGGTTTAGGCAATCAGCCCCAGCATTTT. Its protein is CASRERGLGNQPQHF.

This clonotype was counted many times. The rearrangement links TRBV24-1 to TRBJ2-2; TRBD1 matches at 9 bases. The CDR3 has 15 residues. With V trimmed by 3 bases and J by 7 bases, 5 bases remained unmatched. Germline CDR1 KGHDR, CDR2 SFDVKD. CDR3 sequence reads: CATSDRDRANGELFF. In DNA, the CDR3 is TGTGCCACCAGTGATAGGGACAGGGCAAACGGGGAGCTGTTTTTT.

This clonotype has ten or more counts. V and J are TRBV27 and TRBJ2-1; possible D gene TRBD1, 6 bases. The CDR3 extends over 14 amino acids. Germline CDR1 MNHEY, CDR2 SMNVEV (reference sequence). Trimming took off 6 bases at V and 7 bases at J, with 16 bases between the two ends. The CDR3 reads CASRSLTGTNEQFF. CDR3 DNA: TGTGCCAGCAGATCGCTGACAGGCACGAATGAGCAGTTCTTC.

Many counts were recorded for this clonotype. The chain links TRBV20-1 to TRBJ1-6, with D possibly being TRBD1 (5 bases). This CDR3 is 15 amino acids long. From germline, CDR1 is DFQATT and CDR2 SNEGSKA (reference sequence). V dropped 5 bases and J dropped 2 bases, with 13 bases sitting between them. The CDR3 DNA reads TGCAGTGCTCTTCTACCGGGGGCCTATAATTCACCCCTCCACTTT. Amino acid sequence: CSALLPGAYNSPLHF.